This T cell receptor (beta chain) was retrieved from a study of Graves' ophthalmopathy and Graves' hyperthyroidism. Study-wide findings and caveats: Blood samples also showed most expanded thyroid clonotypes exceeding 0.001 frequency.

Regarding this clonotype: Its antigen is as yet unknown.

The CDR3 has 14 amino acids. V lost 5 bases to trimming and J lost 3 bases, with 13 bases between them. In germline, CDR1 is LNHDA, CDR2 SQIVND (reference sequence). RNA transcripts provided the template for amplifying TCR beta CDR3 regions. RT-PCR in the first round used HTBI primers; a second-round multiplex PCR followed. TCRdb passed the multiplex PCR reads through MiXCR, listing each CDR3 protein once. The sample yields approximately 700,000 distinct CDR3 sequences, roughly 41% seen once. The sample taken for sequencing was peripheral blood. This chain joins TRBV19 and TRBJ1-1, with D tentatively TRBD1 (5 bases). The receptor was derived from an adult man with Graves' ophthalmopathy. The CDR3 is CASSEETEDTEAFF. DNA for the CDR3: TGTGCCAGTAGTGAAGAGACAGAGGACACTGAAGCTTTCTTT.